This entry is about one TCR beta chain. What it recognizes is unknown. The ends were cut back, 6 bases at V and 2 bases at J, with 13 bases in the middle. Per germline, CDR1 MNHEY and CDR2 SVGAGI. The CDR3 spans 14 residues. The data are from a study of cytomegalovirus exposure and HLA in healthy donors. Findings of the study overall: The authors later found most CMV-associated TCR beta chains appeared HLA-restricted.

The PCR had 60 Vbeta and 13 Jbeta primers. Repertoires were generated with immunoSEQ multiplex PCR, while TCRdb's copy carries only in-frame clones and drops some. The sample has 100,000 or so clones; more than 9.5% are singletons. Specimen: PBMCs. This TCR came from a man in his forties in good health and CMV-seropositive. This chain connects TRBV6-5 to TRBJ1-2; TRBD1 is a possible D gene (6 bases). The CDR3 sequence is CASSRDTSNYGYTF. In DNA form, the CDR3 reads TGTGCCAGCAGCCGGGACACCTCGAACTATGGCTACACCTTC.